This T cell receptor beta chain was sequenced in a study of shared clonotypes between healthy human individuals. The authors' processing: Without quality scores, immunoSEQ junctional reads could not be filtered like full-length reads. Produced via immunoSEQ multiplex PCR; TCRdb's table is partial and in-frame only. D and trimming come from the DNA, and the V and J calls and clone size come from that table. The profile shows 600,000 to 700,000 clones, more than 70% of them singletons. General observations from the study: Shared across several donors were around 5% of the naive CD4 clonotypes.

Turning to this clone: Its antigen is not known.

The CDR3 totals 14 residues. The V gene lost 8 bases and the J gene lost 1 base, with 14 bases spanning the gap. Germline V gives CDR1 MNHNS, CDR2 SASEGT. The chain links TRBV6-1 to TRBJ1-1; D unresolved. The sample taken for sequencing was memory CD4+ T cells sorted from blood. Documented subset: CD45RA-negative fraction. The clonotype was recovered from a woman in her thirties in good health. CDR3 in amino acids: CASAQRDKNTEAFF. The CDR3 coding sequence is TGTGCCAGCGCTCAGCGCGACAAGAACACTGAAGCTTTCTTT.